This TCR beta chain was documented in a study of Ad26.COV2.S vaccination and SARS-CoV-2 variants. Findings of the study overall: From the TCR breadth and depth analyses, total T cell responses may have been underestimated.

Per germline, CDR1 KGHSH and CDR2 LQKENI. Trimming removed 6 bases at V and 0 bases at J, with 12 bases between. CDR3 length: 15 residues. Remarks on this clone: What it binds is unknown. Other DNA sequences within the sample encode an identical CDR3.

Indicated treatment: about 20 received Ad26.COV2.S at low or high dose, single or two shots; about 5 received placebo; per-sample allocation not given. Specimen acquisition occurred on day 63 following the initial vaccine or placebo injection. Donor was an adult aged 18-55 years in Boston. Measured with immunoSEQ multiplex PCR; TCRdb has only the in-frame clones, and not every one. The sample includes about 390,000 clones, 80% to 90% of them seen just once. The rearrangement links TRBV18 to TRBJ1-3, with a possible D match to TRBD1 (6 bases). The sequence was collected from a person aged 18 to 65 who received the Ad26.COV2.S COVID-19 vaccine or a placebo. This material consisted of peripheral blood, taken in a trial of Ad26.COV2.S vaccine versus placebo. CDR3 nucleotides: TGTGCCAGCTCGCCGGACAGCTCCTCTGGAAACACCATATATTTT. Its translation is CASSPDSSSGNTIYF.